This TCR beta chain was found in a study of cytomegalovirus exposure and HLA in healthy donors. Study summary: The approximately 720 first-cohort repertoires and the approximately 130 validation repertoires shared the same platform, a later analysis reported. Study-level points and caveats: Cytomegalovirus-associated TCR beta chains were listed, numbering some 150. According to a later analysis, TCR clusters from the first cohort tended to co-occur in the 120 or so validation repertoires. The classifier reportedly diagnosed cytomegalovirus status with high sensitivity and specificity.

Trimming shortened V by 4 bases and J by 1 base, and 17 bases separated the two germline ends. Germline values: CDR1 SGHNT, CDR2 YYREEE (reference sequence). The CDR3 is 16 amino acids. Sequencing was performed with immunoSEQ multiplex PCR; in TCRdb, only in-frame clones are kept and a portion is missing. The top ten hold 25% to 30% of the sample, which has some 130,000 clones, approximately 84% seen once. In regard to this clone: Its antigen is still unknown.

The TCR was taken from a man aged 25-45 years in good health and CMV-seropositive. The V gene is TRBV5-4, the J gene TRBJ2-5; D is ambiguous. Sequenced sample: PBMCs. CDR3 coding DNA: TGTGCCAGCAGCCCGGGTGCGGCAAACCTCCAAGAGACCCAGTACTTC. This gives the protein CASSPGAANLQETQYF.